The 18 T cell receptor beta chains below all came from one sample that was sequenced in a study of T cell repertoires in cytomegalovirus infection. A single record per CDR3 protein comes from TCRdb applying MiXCR to the reads. The sample lists under 150,000 distinct CDR3 sequences, around 31% occurring once. No antigens are known for them. The specimen comprised CD8+ T cells from cultured PBMCs, sampled from culture after CMV antigen stimulation. The receptors derive from a human donor in good health (CMV status not recorded). Some clones in this sample may be carry-over from other donors' samples.

This clonotype has more than one count but fewer than ten. The chain carries TRBV7-9 and TRBJ2-5; tentative D call: TRBD1 (5 bases). Trimming removed 4 bases from V and 2 bases from J, with 11 bases in between. Germline CDR1 and CDR2: SEHNR and FQNEAQ (reference sequence). The CDR3 spans 14 residues. CDR3 sequence (DNA): TGTGCCAGCAGCTCCCGACAGATTCAAGAGACCCAGTACTTC. Protein: CASSSRQIQETQYF.

This clonotype has just a few counts. V is TRBV29-1 and J is TRBJ2-1; the D gene is possibly TRBD1 (6 bases). CDR1 is SQVTM, CDR2 ANQGSEA, per germline. This CDR3 spans 15 amino acids. Between the trimmed V and J ends, which lost 1 base and 4 bases, there was a span of 14 bases. The CDR3 nucleotides are TGCAGCGTTGAAGGGAGGCAGGGGTCATACAATGAGCAGTTCTTC. It is translated as CSVEGRQGSYNEQFF.

This chain joins TRBV9 and TRBJ1-1; 7 bases are a match to TRBD1. The CDR3 is made up of 15 amino acids. The V gene's germline CDR1 is SGDLS and CDR2 YYNGEE. Trimming at V came to 4 bases and at J to 4 bases, leaving 10 bases not matched to a gene. The CDR3 DNA follows: TGTGCCAGCAGCTCGGAGACAGGGAGGAGCACTGAAGCTTTCTTT. It is translated as CASSSETGRSTEAFF.

CDR3 bases: TGTGCCAGCAGTTTTCAGCGCGGGGGCCCCTGGCAAGAGACCCAGTACTTC. Encoded protein: CASSFQRGGPWQETQYF. The rearrangement links TRBV12-3 or TRBV12-4 to TRBJ2-5; a possible D gene is TRBD2 (7 bases). The CDR3 sequence is 17 residues long. V was pared by 3 bases and J by 2 bases, with 19 bases between.

J is TRBJ2-5 and V is TRBV4-2, with TRBD2 matching over 11 bases. From germline, CDR1 is LGHNA and CDR2 YNFKEQ. CDR3 length: 16 amino acids. With V trimmed by 0 bases and J by 7 bases, 7 bases remained unmatched. CDR3 amino acids: CASSQDISGGATTQYF. The CDR3, as DNA: TGTGCCAGCAGCCAAGACATTAGCGGGGGGGCCACGACCCAGTACTTC.

J is TRBJ1-1 and V is TRBV4-3; D is perhaps TRBD1 (6 bases). Germline CDR1 reads LGHNA; CDR2 reads YSLEER. The V and J ends lost 0 bases and 6 bases respectively, with 20 bases between them. The CDR3 runs to 17 residues. CDR3 protein: CASSQDSPAGGGAEAFF. The CDR3 DNA reads TGCGCCAGCAGCCAAGATTCCCCCGCGGGGGGCGGCGCTGAAGCTTTCTTT.

The rearrangement links TRBV12-3 or TRBV12-4 to TRBJ1-2; D gene ambiguous. Trimming took 2 bases from V and 5 from J, leaving 6 bases between them. CDR3 length: 12 amino acids. CDR3 nucleotides: TGTGCCAGCAGTTTAAATTTTTATGGCTACACCTTC. Protein product: CASSLNFYGYTF.

The chain carries TRBV6-6 and TRBJ2-2; possibly TRBD1 for D (5 bases). The V end was cut by 2 bases, the J end by 2 bases, with 12 bases between. Germline-derived CDR1 and CDR2 are MNHNY and SVGAGI (reference sequence). The CDR3 is made up of 16 amino acids. CDR3 nucleotides: TGTGCCAGCAGTTACCCGACAGAGATCAACACCGGGGAGCTGTTTTTT. This sequence encodes CASSYPTEINTGELFF.

This chain uses TRBV4-1 with TRBJ1-1; weak D call: TRBD1 (5 bases). This CDR3 spans 14 amino acids. The V end was cut by 6 bases, the J end by 0 bases, with 11 bases between. Germline values: CDR1 MGHRA, CDR2 YSYEKL. The CDR3 nucleotides are TGCGCCAGCAGGGAGACAGTTATGAACACTGAAGCTTTCTTT. Encoded protein: CASRETVMNTEAFF.

This clonotype was observed at least ten times. The rearrangement uses TRBV7-2 and TRBJ1-1; perhaps TRBD1 as D (5 bases). CDR3 length: 14 residues. Trimming cost V 4 bases and J 5 bases, with 14 bases left between them. From germline, CDR1 is SGHTA and CDR2 FQGNSA. The CDR3, as DNA: TGTGCCAGCAGCTCCCGGGACCGCCGAACTGAAGCTTTCTTT. Residues: CASSSRDRRTEAFF. The full variable domain, in which reference TRBV7-2 and TRBJ1-1 provide the parts outside the CDR3, is GAGVSQSPSNKVTEKGKDVELRCDPISGHTALYWYRQSLGQGLEFLIYFQGNSAPDKSGLPSDRFSAERTGGSVSTLTIQRTQQEDSAVYLCASSSRDRRTEAFFGQGTRLTVV.

The V gene is TRBV6-4, the J gene TRBJ1-2; D is possibly TRBD1 (5 bases). The CDR3 spans 15 residues. V lost 3 bases, J lost 4 bases, and 15 bases lay in between. Germline-derived CDR1 and CDR2 are MRHNA and SNTAGT. In DNA, the CDR3 is TGTGCCAGCAGTGAAGGTGTAGGGGATTCCTATGGCTACACCTTC. It yields the protein CASSEGVGDSYGYTF.

The chain has TRBV6-5 and TRBJ2-2; TRBD1 might be the D (6 bases). Trimming stripped 0 bases from V and 1 base from J, with 9 bases between. The CDR3 extends over 16 amino acids. CDR1 and CDR2 from the germline V gene are MNHEY and SVGAGI. The CDR3 DNA reads TGTGCCAGCAGTTACTCGGGGACACTGAACACCGGGGAGCTGTTTTTT. Translated: CASSYSGTLNTGELFF.

This clonotype qualifies as medium-sized. The genes are TRBV7-8 and TRBJ1-4; D unresolved. The CDR3 is 15 amino acids. Trimming stripped 5 bases from V and 6 bases from J, with 16 bases between. From germline, CDR1 is SGHVS and CDR2 FQNEAQ. The CDR3 bases are TGTGCCAGCAGCCCTCAGGCGGGCGCCTATGAAAAACTGTTTTTT. Its protein is CASSPQAGAYEKLFF.

V gene TRBV4-1 combines with J gene TRBJ1-4; 7 nucleotides agree with TRBD1. The CDR3 spans 16 residues. Per the germline V gene, CDR1 is MGHRA and CDR2 is YSYEKL. After removal of 4 bases from V and 5 bases from J, the junction contained 10 bases not matched to a gene. CDR3 nucleotides: TGCGCCAGCAGCCCGGTCGTCGGACAGGAAAATGAAAAACTGTTTTTT. Translating it yields CASSPVVGQENEKLFF.

At least ten counts were recorded for this clonotype. V is TRBV7-2 and J is TRBJ2-1; 8 nucleotides align to TRBD2. CDR1 is SGHTA and CDR2 is FQGNSA in the germline V gene. This CDR3 spans 15 amino acids. V gave up 2 bases and J gave up 2 bases; unmatched junction bases: 2. CDR3 protein: CASSLFGGAYNEQFF. DNA of the CDR3: TGTGCCAGCAGCTTATTCGGGGGGGCCTACAATGAGCAGTTCTTC.

This clonotype was recorded many times. The V call is TRBV6-1, the J call TRBJ1-1; no clear D. The CDR3 is made up of 14 amino acids. Looked up from germline, CDR1 is MNHNS and CDR2 is SASEGT. The germline V and J ends were trimmed by 3 bases and 6 bases, with 14 bases remaining between them. CDR3 sequence reads: CASSEEGMGAEAFF. The CDR3 DNA follows: TGTGCCAGCAGTGAGGAGGGTATGGGCGCTGAAGCTTTCTTT.

This clonotype has only a few counts. The chain couples TRBV6-2 or TRBV6-3 to TRBJ2-3; no definite D call. Deletions cut 5 bases from V and 4 bases from J, with 13 bases between. CDR1 is MNHEY, CDR2 SVGEGT, per germline. The CDR3 runs 14 residues. Written as DNA, the CDR3 is TGTGCCAGCAGTCACCTGATTGGTTCAGATACGCAGTATTTT. Translating gives CASSHLIGSDTQYF.

The genes are TRBV12-3 or TRBV12-4 and TRBJ2-5; 8 bases are a match to TRBD2. V was pared by 6 bases and J by 4 bases, with 4 bases of the junction left unmatched. CDR3 size: 13 residues. CDR3 bases: TGTGCCAGCAGGGGGACTAGACCAGAGACCCAGTACTTC. Protein: CASRGTRPETQYF.